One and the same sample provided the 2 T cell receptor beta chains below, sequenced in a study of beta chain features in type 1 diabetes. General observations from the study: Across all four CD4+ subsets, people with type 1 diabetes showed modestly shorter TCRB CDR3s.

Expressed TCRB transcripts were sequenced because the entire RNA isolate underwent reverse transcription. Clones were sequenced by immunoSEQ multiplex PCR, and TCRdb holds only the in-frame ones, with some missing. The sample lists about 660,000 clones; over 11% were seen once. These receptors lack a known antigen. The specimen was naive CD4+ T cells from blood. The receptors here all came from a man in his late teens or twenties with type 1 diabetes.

This chain's CDR3 is CASSRTARLGTQYF. CDR3 DNA: TGTGCCAGCAGTCGGACAGCCCGGCTGGGTACCCAGTACTTC. The chain employs TRBV13 and TRBJ2-5; a possible D gene is TRBD1 (6 bases). Trimming left V 6 bases short and J 8 bases short, with 19 bases between. This CDR3 contains 14 residues. The germline gives CDR1 PRHDT, CDR2 FYEKMQ (reference sequence).

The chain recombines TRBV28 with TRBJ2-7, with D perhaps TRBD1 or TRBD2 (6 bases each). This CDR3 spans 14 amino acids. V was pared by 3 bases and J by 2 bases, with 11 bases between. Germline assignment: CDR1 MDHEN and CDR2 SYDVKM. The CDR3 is CASSFSEGAYEQYF. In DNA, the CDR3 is TGTGCCAGCAGTTTTTCGGAGGGGGCCTACGAGCAGTACTTC.